This entry lists 22 T cell receptor beta chains sequenced from one sample in a study of blood T cell repertoires in COVID-19. The data were produced by immunoSEQ multiplex PCR, yet TCRdb's version contains in-frame clones alone and is incomplete. The data contain fewer than 300,000 clones, approximately 83% of them singletons. Sequenced: peripheral blood. The receptors here all came from a person aged 70 to 85 with COVID-19, enrolled during active disease.

This chain joins TRBV25-1 and TRBJ1-6, with 10 bases aligning to TRBD1. Losses at the gene ends were 3 bases for V and 8 bases for J; bases not matched to a gene: 4. This CDR3 is built from 15 residues. From germline, CDR1 is MGHDK and CDR2 SYGVNS. CDR3 sequence: CASSDPGQGYSPLHF. The DNA of the CDR3 is TGTGCCAGCAGTGATCCGGGACAGGGGTATTCACCCCTCCACTTT. The variable domain in full, completed from reference TRBV25-1 and TRBJ1-6, reads EADIYQTPRYLVIGTGKKITLECSQTMGHDKMYWYQQDPGMELHLIHYSYGVNSTEKGDLSSESTVSRIRTEHFPLTLESARPSHTSQYLCASSDPGQGYSPLHFGNGTRLTVT.

This clone was recorded a few times. The J gene is TRBJ1-2, the V gene TRBV28; D perhaps matches TRBD1 (5 bases). V lost 5 bases, J lost 4 bases, and 8 bases lay in between. CDR3 length: 12 residues. Germline values: CDR1 MDHEN, CDR2 SYDVKM. CDR3 DNA sequence: TGTGCCAGCAGTCCAGACAGCTATGGCTACACCTTC. This sequence encodes CASSPDSYGYTF.

The chain is built from TRBV27 and TRBJ2-7, with D perhaps TRBD2 (5 bases). The germline CDR1 and CDR2 sequences are MNHEY and SMNVEV (reference sequence). This CDR3 comprises 14 residues. V was clipped by 1 base and J by 7 bases, with 14 bases between them. DNA of the CDR3: TGTGCCAGCAGTTTATTTCAGGCCCCGGGGGAGCAGTACTTC. Translating it yields CASSLFQAPGEQYF.

This chain links TRBV19 with TRBJ1-5; tentatively, D is TRBD1 (5 bases). Germline loops: CDR1 LNHDA, CDR2 SQIVND (reference sequence). V was pared by 7 bases and J by 9 bases, with 22 bases between. This CDR3 comprises 15 residues. CDR3 in amino acids: CASTGDLGRRPPQHF. The DNA of the CDR3 is TGTGCCAGTACGGGGGATTTAGGGCGCCGGCCGCCCCAGCATTTT.

The V gene is TRBV6-1, the J gene TRBJ2-7, with TRBD1 matching 8 bases. The CDR3 has 14 residues. Germline V gives CDR1 MNHNS, CDR2 SASEGT. The J segment lost 4 bases and the V segment lost 3 bases, leaving 5 bases of the junction unmatched. In nucleotides, the CDR3 is TGTGCCAGCAGTGAGGGGACAGGACTTTACGAGCAGTACTTC. It translates to CASSEGTGLYEQYF.

The chain links TRBV5-1 to TRBJ1-6; D unclear. Per germline, CDR1 SGHRS and CDR2 YFSETQ. V was trimmed by 4 bases and J by 0 bases, leaving 14 bases between them. This CDR3 is built from 17 residues. The CDR3 sequence is CASSAVRDSSYNSPLHF. The CDR3 DNA follows: TGCGCCAGCAGCGCGGTGCGGGATAGCTCCTATAATTCACCCCTCCACTTT.

The count of this clone is one. V usage is TRBV3-1 (or the pseudogene TRBV3-2) and J usage is TRBJ2-1, with unresolved D. The V and J ends lost 2 bases and 4 bases respectively, with 12 bases between them. CDR1 and CDR2 from the germline V gene are LGHDT and YNNKEL (reference sequence). The CDR3 totals 15 residues. The CDR3 loop is CASSQQSLGYNEQFF. In DNA, the CDR3 is TGTGCCAGCAGCCAACAATCGCTAGGATACAATGAGCAGTTCTTC.

This chain links TRBV19 with TRBJ2-7; maybe TRBD1 (6 bases). Germline V gene sequence: CDR1 LNHDA, CDR2 SQIVND (reference sequence). The CDR3 consists of 14 residues. The V gene lost 4 bases and the J gene lost 6 bases, with 16 bases spanning the gap. This chain's CDR3 is CASSTQGAPSEQYF. The CDR3, as DNA: TGTGCCAGTAGTACACAGGGAGCACCCTCCGAGCAGTACTTC.

The chain couples TRBV10-3 to TRBJ1-5; 10 bases line up with TRBD1. V lost 2 bases, J lost 6 bases, and 4 bases stayed unmatched. CDR1 and CDR2 from the germline V gene are ENHRY and SYGVKD. The CDR3 has 15 amino acids. The CDR3 nucleotides are TGTGCCATCAGTGAGACGGACAGGGGGAGTCAGCCCCAGCATTTT. Translating it yields CAISETDRGSQPQHF.

This rearrangement joins TRBV5-5 to TRBJ2-1, with a possible D match to TRBD1 (5 bases). Germline V gene sequence: CDR1 SGHKS, CDR2 YYEKEE (reference sequence). V lost 2 bases to trimming and J lost 8 bases, with 14 bases between them. This CDR3 is built from 14 residues. For the CDR3, the DNA is TGTGCCAGCAGCTTCACTGTCAGGGCCCATGAGCAGTTCTTC. Translating it yields CASSFTVRAHEQFF.

The V gene is TRBV7-2, the J gene TRBJ2-7; tentatively, D is TRBD1 (5 bases). Germline lookup yields CDR1 SGHTA and CDR2 FQGNSA. V lost 1 base, J lost 0 bases, and 10 bases lay in between. CDR3 length equals 15 residues. This CDR3 is CASSLEGATSYEQYF. CDR3 in DNA: TGTGCCAGCAGCTTAGAAGGGGCCACCTCCTACGAGCAGTACTTC. The whole variable domain, filled in from reference TRBV7-2 and TRBJ2-7, reads GAGVSQSPSNKVTEKGKDVELRCDPISGHTALYWYRQSLGQGLEFLIYFQGNSAPDKSGLPSDRFSAERTGGSVSTLTIQRTQQEDSAVYLCASSLEGATSYEQYFGPGTRLTVT.

The chain links TRBV6-5 to TRBJ2-1, with D possibly TRBD2 on 6 matching bases. Per germline, CDR1 MNHEY and CDR2 SVGAGI. V was clipped by 6 bases and J by 6 bases, with 15 bases between them. CDR3 length: 14 amino acids. The chain's CDR3 is CASSATGTVNEQFF. The CDR3 coding sequence is TGTGCCAGCAGCGCTACCGGGACTGTCAATGAGCAGTTCTTC.

CDR3 loop: CASRQGRNYGYTF. The CDR3, as DNA: TGTGCCAGCAGACAGGGGCGTAACTATGGCTACACCTTC. The chain recombines TRBV2 with TRBJ1-2, with 7 bases that match TRBD1. The CDR3 consists of 13 residues. Germline assignment: CDR1 SNHLY and CDR2 FYNNEI. Trimming removed 6 bases from V and 1 base from J; junction bases left unmatched: 2.

The chain joins TRBV4-1 to TRBJ2-1, with 10 bases aligning to TRBD2. The CDR3 runs to 16 residues. After removal of 0 bases from V and 8 bases from J, the junction contained 7 bases not matched to a gene. Per the germline V gene, CDR1 is MGHRA and CDR2 is YSYEKL. The CDR3 bases are TGCGCCAGCAGCCAAGATTCTAGCGGGAGTCTCGATGAGCAGTTCTTC. Its translation: CASSQDSSGSLDEQFF.

The J gene is TRBJ2-1, the V gene TRBV7-8, with 7 nucleotides matching TRBD2. Germline V gene lookup returns CDR1 SGHVS and CDR2 FQNEAQ. This CDR3 has 13 residues. The trim removed 3 bases at V and 9 bases at J, leaving 5 bases unmatched. The CDR3 is CASSLGGVSEQFF. CDR3 DNA sequence: TGTGCCAGCAGCTTGGGGGGGGTCTCTGAGCAGTTCTTC.

The chain links TRBV2 to TRBJ1-6; 7 bases match TRBD1. Trimming took 3 bases from V and 9 from J; bases not matched to a gene: 8. The germline gives CDR1 SNHLY, CDR2 FYNNEI. The CDR3 is 15 residues long. CDR3 bases: TGTGCCAGCAGTGATCGGACAGGCCTTACTTCACCCCTCCACTTT. Its translation is CASSDRTGLTSPLHF.

J is TRBJ2-5 and V is TRBV24-1; 14 bases are a match to TRBD2. The CDR3 consists of 17 residues. Trimming took 4 bases from V and 7 from J; bases not matched to a gene: 10. In germline, CDR1 is KGHDR, CDR2 SFDVKD. DNA for the CDR3: TGTGCCACCAGTGACCTCGGACTAGCGGGGGGCCAGGGGACCCAGTACTTC. Translating gives CATSDLGLAGGQGTQYF.

The chain carries TRBV6-6 and TRBJ2-7; a weak D match, TRBD1 (6 bases). Germline-derived CDR1 and CDR2 are MNHNY and SVGAGI (reference sequence). The CDR3 is made up of 15 amino acids. Trimming cost V 7 bases and J 6 bases, with 22 bases left between them. CDR3 in amino acids: CASTNAGALSVEQYF. The CDR3 coding sequence is TGTGCCAGCACCAATGCAGGGGCTCTGTCGGTCGAGCAGTACTTC.

The chain employs TRBV9 and TRBJ1-1; maybe TRBD1 (5 bases). CDR1 and CDR2 (germline): SGDLS, YYNGEE. V lost 7 bases and J 4 bases, leaving 17 bases between the germline ends. This CDR3 contains 14 residues. The CDR3 here is CASGIGGFGTEAFF. In nucleotides, the CDR3 is TGTGCCAGCGGGATCGGGGGGTTTGGCACTGAAGCTTTCTTT.

This rearrangement joins TRBV4-3 to TRBJ2-7; tentatively, D is TRBD2 (6 bases). V lost 1 base and J lost 0, with 16 bases in between. The germline CDR1 and CDR2 sequences are LGHNA and YSLEER. The CDR3 contains 17 residues. CDR3: CASSQVLGGALSYEQYF. For the CDR3, the DNA is TGCGCCAGCAGCCAAGTTTTAGGCGGGGCTCTCTCCTACGAGCAGTACTTC.

This chain joins TRBV28 and TRBJ2-7, with D possibly being TRBD2 (6 bases). The V and J ends lost 2 bases and 0 bases respectively, with 11 bases between them. Looked up from germline, CDR1 is MDHEN and CDR2 is SYDVKM. The CDR3 contains 15 residues. The CDR3 coding sequence is TGTGCCAGCAGTTTACAGGGACTTAGCTCCTACGAGCAGTACTTC. Protein product: CASSLQGLSSYEQYF.

The J gene is TRBJ1-1, the V gene TRBV2, with no clear D. Trimming left V 6 bases short and J 4 bases short, with 12 bases between. Germline V lookup: CDR1 SNHLY, CDR2 FYNNEI. The CDR3 length is 13 residues. In DNA form, the CDR3 reads TGTGCCAGCAGCGTCCAGGAGGGCACTGAAGCTTTCTTT. This codes for CASSVQEGTEAFF.